This is a list of T cell receptor beta chains from one sample in a study of shared clonotypes between healthy human individuals. Some clones are missing from TCRdb's copy, which holds only in-frame ones; the method was immunoSEQ multiplex PCR. The table records about 1.5 million clones, 95% to 99% of them present only once. Sequencing was carried out using naive CD4+ T cells sorted from blood. These TCRs come from a man aged 30 to 45 in good health. CDR3s include the opening cysteine and the closing phenylalanine or tryptophan. D genes are given only for firm matches. Only some rows state a clone size, as once, few, many or a class for expanded clones.

d_gene | abundance | j_gene | v_gene | CDR3nt | CDR3aa
TRBD1 | . | TRBJ2-7 | TRBV30 | TGTGCCTGGAGAACCACAGGGGGCGGCTACGAGCAGTACTTC | CAWRTTGGGYEQYF
. | . | TRBJ1-4 | TRBV5-1 | TGCGCCAGCAGAGCGAAGGGGGGCGTGGGTGAAAAACTGTTTTTT | CASRAKGGVGEKLFF
TRBD2 | . | TRBJ2-3 | TRBV18 | TGTGCCAGCTCACTTGCCGGGACTAGCGGCCCAGATACGCAGTATTTT | CASSLAGTSGPDTQYF
. | . | TRBJ2-7 | TRBV12-1 | TGTGCCAGCAGCTTTAAAGGGGGGCCCTACGAGCAGTACTTC | CASSFKGGPYEQYF
. | . | TRBJ2-2 | TRBV7-2 | TGTGCCAGCAGCTTCAGGGTCTTGGGGGAGCTGTTTTTT | CASSFRVLGELFF
TRBD1 | . | TRBJ2-7 | TRBV28 | TGTGCCAGCAACTCGGGGGGACAGGGTAACTACGAGCAGTACTTC | CASNSGGQGNYEQYF
TRBD2 | . | TRBJ2-3 | TRBV10-3 | TGTGCCATCAGTGAGTCGACGGGAGGGAACACAGATACGCAGTATTTT | CAISESTGGNTDTQYF
TRBD2 | . | TRBJ2-2 | TRBV10-3 | TGTGCCATCGGGATGGGGGCTAGCGGGGCCACCGGGGAGCTGTTTTTT | CAIGMGASGATGELFF
TRBD1 | . | TRBJ1-4 | TRBV15 | TGTGCCACCAGCCGCGCTGGGACAGCGGATGAAAAACTGTTTTTT | CATSRAGTADEKLFF
. | . | TRBJ2-7 | TRBV27 | TGTGCCAGCAGTTTAATTGCGGGTACCTCGGGGGAGCAGTACTTC | CASSLIAGTSGEQYF
TRBD1 | . | TRBJ1-4 | TRBV28 | TGTGCCAGCAGTCCCCCCCCCGGGACAGGGGAAGAAAAACTGTTTTTT | CASSPPPGTGEEKLFF
TRBD1 | once | TRBJ2-3 | TRBV19 | TGTGCCAGTAGCTGGACAGGGACCACAGATACGCAGTATTTT | CASSWTGTTDTQYF
TRBD1 | . | TRBJ1-3 | TRBV7-2 | TGTGCCAGCAGCATAGGGACAGGGGTTGCCCTAGCCGGAAACACCATATATTTT | CASSIGTGVALAGNTIYF
. | once | TRBJ1-2 | TRBV6-5 | TGTGCCAGCAGTTCTGGCTATGGCTACACCTTC | CASSSGYGYTF
. | . | TRBJ2-5 | TRBV15 | TGTGCCACCAGCAGAGATCGCTGGCAAGTCCAAGAGACCCAGTACTTC | CATSRDRWQVQETQYF
. | once | TRBJ1-1 | TRBV7-9 | TGTGCCAGCAGCTTCATGGGCGAAGCTTTCTTT | CASSFMGEAFF
. | . | TRBJ1-5 | TRBV5-1 | TGCGCCAGCATCCATCACAGGAGGGGCAATCAGCCCCAGCATTTT | CASIHHRRGNQPQHF
. | . | TRBJ2-7 | TRBV10-3 | TGTGCCATCAAGGACGGGGGGCAGGCCGGTGGTCTGATCGAGCAGTACTTC | CAIKDGGQAGGLIEQYF
. | . | TRBJ1-2 | TRBV27 | TGTGCCAGCAGCACCACGGGGTTATGGACCTTC | CASSTTGLWTF
. | . | TRBJ1-1 | TRBV2 | TGTGCCAGTTGCCGGGAGATGCACACTGAAGCTTTCTTT | CASCREMHTEAFF
TRBD1 | . | TRBJ2-1 | TRBV28 | TGTGCCAGCAGTTCCCGACAGGGGGTTCGCAATGAGCAGTTCTTC | CASSSRQGVRNEQFF
. | . | TRBJ2-2 | TRBV9 | TGTGCCAGCACCACAGGGTTGAACACCGGGGAGCTGTTTTTT | CASTTGLNTGELFF
TRBD2 | . | TRBJ2-1 | TRBV19 | TGTGCCAGTAGTATCCTACCTAGCGGGAGTATGAATGAGCAGTTCTTC | CASSILPSGSMNEQFF
. | . | TRBJ2-7 | TRBV18 | TGTGCCAGCTCACCAATTGGGGGAGACGAGCAGTACTTC | CASSPIGGDEQYF
. | . | TRBJ2-7 | TRBV18 | TGTGCCAGCTCACCATACGGACAGAGCTCCTACGAGCAGTACTTC | CASSPYGQSSYEQYF
. | . | TRBJ2-5 | TRBV7-9 | TGTGCCAGCAGCGAGACAGGCGTAGAGACCCAGTACTTC | CASSETGVETQYF
TRBD1 | . | TRBJ1-4 | TRBV5-4 | TGTGCCAGCAGCTTGTTGTCGGGACAGGGAAGGGAAAAACTGTTTTTT | CASSLLSGQGREKLFF
. | . | TRBJ2-5 | TRBV5-4 | TGTGCCAGCAGCTTGCAGGCGGGGTCGAACCAAGAGACCCAGTACTTC | CASSLQAGSNQETQYF
. | . | TRBJ2-7 | TRBV15 | TGTGCCACCAGCAGAGATACTCGGGTTGAATACGAGCAGTACTTC | CATSRDTRVEYEQYF
. | . | TRBJ2-4 | TRBV11-3 | TGTGCCAGCAGCTTTTCCTCCCAGGACATTCAGTACTTC | CASSFSSQDIQYF
TRBD1 | . | TRBJ2-5 | TRBV2 | TGTGCCACAGCCGGGACAGACCAAGAGACCCAGTACTTC | CATAGTDQETQYF
. | . | TRBJ2-7 | TRBV29-1 | TGCAGCGTTGAGGGGCCCGGGACGAATCCCGAGCAGTACTTC | CSVEGPGTNPEQYF
TRBD1 | . | TRBJ1-2 | TRBV2 | TGTGCCAGCAGCAACACAGGGGGCAATGGCTACACCTTC | CASSNTGGNGYTF
. | . | TRBJ2-7 | TRBV7-8 | TGTGCCAGCAGCTCCGGGACGAATACCTACGAGCAGTACTTC | CASSSGTNTYEQYF
TRBD2 | . | TRBJ2-3 | TRBV10-2 | TGCGCCAGCAGTCCCGGGACTAGCGGGAGGGATACGCAGTATTTT | CASSPGTSGRDTQYF
. | . | TRBJ1-3 | TRBV7-2 | TGTGCCAGCACCCTAGGGGGACGGCTCTCTGGAAACACCATATATTTT | CASTLGGRLSGNTIYF
TRBD2 | . | TRBJ2-3 | TRBV9 | TGTGCCAGCAGCGTAGAGGGAGGGCCAGGAGATACGCAGTATTTT | CASSVEGGPGDTQYF
TRBD1 | . | TRBJ1-1 | TRBV28 | TGTGCCAGCAGTTTAGGTGCGACAGGGGGCACTGAAGCTTTCTTT | CASSLGATGGTEAFF
. | . | TRBJ2-7 | TRBV28 | TGTGCCAGCAGGCTTGGAGGGCCCCACGAGCAGTACTTC | CASRLGGPHEQYF
. | . | TRBJ2-1 | TRBV18 | TGTGCCAGCTCACCACCGGCTAGCACCCTATCCCATGAGCAGTTCTTC | CASSPPASTLSHEQFF
. | . | TRBJ2-2 | TRBV30 | TGTGCCTGGAGTGGGGGTCCCAGGACCGGGGAGCTGTTTTTT | CAWSGGPRTGELFF
. | . | TRBJ2-7 | TRBV6-1 | TGTGCCAGCAGTGGACTTGGCTACGAGCAGTACTTC | CASSGLGYEQYF
TRBD2 | . | TRBJ2-7 | TRBV11-2 | TGTGCCAGCAGCTTAAGTTTCGAGCGGGATATATACGAGCAGTACTTC | CASSLSFERDIYEQYF
. | . | TRBJ1-2 | TRBV10-3 | TGTGCCATCAGTCCTAGGAATCGGGGGGAGGGCTATGGCTACACCTTC | CAISPRNRGEGYGYTF
TRBD1 | . | TRBJ1-2 | TRBV6-5 | TGTGCCAGCAGGGTTCCGGGACAGGAAGGCTACACCTTC | CASRVPGQEGYTF
TRBD1 | . | TRBJ2-7 | TRBV9 | TGTGCCAGCAGCGCTGGGACAGGGTACGAGCAGTACTTC | CASSAGTGYEQYF
TRBD1 | . | TRBJ2-1 | TRBV4-1 | TGCGCCAGCAGCCAGATAATCAGACAGGGTAGCTCCTACAATGAGCAGTTCTTC | CASSQIIRQGSSYNEQFF
TRBD2 | . | TRBJ2-3 | TRBV25-1 | TGTGCCAGCAGTGAATATCGTCCGGGACTAGCGGGAGCAGATACGCAGTATTTT | CASSEYRPGLAGADTQYF
. | . | TRBJ2-1 | TRBV28 | TGTGCCAGCAGTTTATCTGCGGGACAGACGGGGCAGTTCTTC | CASSLSAGQTGQFF
TRBD1 | . | TRBJ2-7 | TRBV29-1 | TGCAGCGTTGAAGGCGGGGACAGGGGAGGCTACGAGCAGTACTTC | CSVEGGDRGGYEQYF
. | once | TRBJ1-1 | TRBV6-5 | TGTGCCAGCGGACGCAGGCGGGTCACTGAAGCTTTCTTT | CASGRRRVTEAFF
TRBD2 | . | TRBJ2-1 | TRBV5-1 | TGCGCCAGCAATCGACAGCTGACTGGGACTAGCGGGAGTCCGGACGACAATGAGCAGTTCTTC | CASNRQLTGTSGSPDDNEQFF
TRBD1 | . | TRBJ1-1 | TRBV28 | TGTGCCAGCAGTTTATCCGGACAGGGGAACACTGAAGCTTTCTTT | CASSLSGQGNTEAFF
. | . | TRBJ2-2 | TRBV5-1 | TGCGCCAGCAGCTTCAGCACCAACACCGGGGAGCTGTTTTTT | CASSFSTNTGELFF
. | . | TRBJ2-3 | TRBV18 | TGTGCCAGCTCAACCACGGCGGGACGCACAGATACGCAGTATTTT | CASSTTAGRTDTQYF
. | . | TRBJ2-1 | TRBV9 | TGTGCCAGCAGCGCCACTAGAGGATTCGATGAGCAGTTCTTC | CASSATRGFDEQFF
TRBD2 | . | TRBJ2-1 | TRBV29-1 | TGCAGCGTCTTCGGACTGAGAGGAGGCGGGAGGCCCTCCTACAATGAGCAGTTCTTC | CSVFGLRGGGRPSYNEQFF
. | . | TRBJ1-1 | TRBV10-1 | TGCGCCAGCAGTGGACGGAGCACTGAAGCTTTCTTT | CASSGRSTEAFF
TRBD2 | . | TRBJ2-7 | TRBV18 | TGTGCCAGCTCACTCCTTCGACCAGGGACTAGCGGGAGGGCCTCCTACGAGCAGTACTTC | CASSLLRPGTSGRASYEQYF
. | once | TRBJ2-7 | TRBV29-1 | TGCAGCGTTTCCGGGACCCGCATCGGGTACGAGCAGTACTTC | CSVSGTRIGYEQYF